This T cell receptor beta chain was found in a study of blood T cell repertoires in COVID-19. Study summary: Some COVID-19 samples were acute and others convalescent; all came from the United States, Italy and Spain.

Authors' data handling: Amplification with reference gene primers provided the estimates of nucleated cell counts. Produced via immunoSEQ multiplex PCR; TCRdb's table is partial and in-frame only. V and J calls and clone size are as listed in that table; D and trimming were resolved from the DNA. The sample holds tens of thousands of clones, 86% seen once. J gave up 3 bases and V 4 bases, and 3 bases lay outside the gene matches. This CDR3 is built from 13 residues. Germline V gene lookup returns CDR1 SGHRS and CDR2 YFSETQ. The clonotype comes from a man at least 80 years old in a cohort sampled during active COVID-19. Sample: peripheral blood. The chain employs TRBV5-1 and TRBJ2-5; 7 bases line up with TRBD1. The CDR3 loop reads CASSLTGEETQYF. DNA for the CDR3: TGCGCCAGCAGCCTAACAGGGGAAGAGACCCAGTACTTC.